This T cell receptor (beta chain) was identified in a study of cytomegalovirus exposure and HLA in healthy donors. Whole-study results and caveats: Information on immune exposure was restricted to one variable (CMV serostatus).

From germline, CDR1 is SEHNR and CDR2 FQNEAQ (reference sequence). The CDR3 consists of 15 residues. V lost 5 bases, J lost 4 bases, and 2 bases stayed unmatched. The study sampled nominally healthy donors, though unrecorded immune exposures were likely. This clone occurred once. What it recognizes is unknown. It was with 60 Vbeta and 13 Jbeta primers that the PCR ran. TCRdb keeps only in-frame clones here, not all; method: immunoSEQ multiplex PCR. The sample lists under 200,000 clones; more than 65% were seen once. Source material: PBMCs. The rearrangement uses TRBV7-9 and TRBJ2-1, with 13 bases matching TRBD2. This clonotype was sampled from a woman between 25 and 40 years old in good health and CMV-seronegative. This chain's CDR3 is CASSTSGRGYNEQFF. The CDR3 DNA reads TGTGCCAGCAGCACTAGCGGGAGGGGGTACAATGAGCAGTTCTTC. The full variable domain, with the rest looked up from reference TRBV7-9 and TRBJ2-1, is DTGVSQNPRHKITKRGQNVTFRCDPISEHNRLYWYRQTLGQGPEFLTYFQNEAQLEKSRLLSDRFSAERPKGSFSTLEIQRTEQGDSAMYLCASSTSGRGYNEQFFGPGTRLTVL.